This is a list of T cell receptor beta chains from one sample in a study of metastatic and nonmetastatic thyroid tumors. Using MiXCR, TCRdb reanalyzed the PCR reads. The sample lists about 5,500 clones; 33% were seen once. Sequencing was carried out using adjacent normal tissue. The receptors were gathered from a male donor with papillary thyroid cancer or a benign thyroid nodule (not recorded which). Some clones in this sample may be carry-over from other donors' samples. Each CDR3 is given with its conserved first and last residue. A D gene is named only where the DNA matches it firmly. Only some rows state a clone size, as once, few, many or a class for expanded clones.

v_gene	abundance	d_gene	j_gene	CDR3aa	CDR3nt
TRBV6-2/TRBV6-3	NA	NA	TRBJ2-2	CASGQVPTGELFF	TGTGCCAGCGGGCAGGTACCAACCGGGGAGCTGTTTTTT
TRBV27	few	NA	TRBJ2-5	CASSPGQPTGGMDTQYF	TGTGCCAGTAGTCCCGGGCAACCGACAGGTGGCATGGACACCCAGTACTTC
TRBV5-1	few	TRBD1	TRBJ2-3	CASSSPGQDTDTQYF	TGCGCCAGCAGCTCTCCGGGACAGGACACAGATACGCAGTATTTT
TRBV12-5	NA	NA	TRBJ2-7	CASAPGPMWGSYEQYF	TGTGCTAGTGCCCCGGGCCCGATGTGGGGGAGCTACGAGCAGTACTTC
TRBV5-5	NA	TRBD1	TRBJ1-6	CASSLGTGGSPLHF	TGTGCCAGCAGCTTGGGGACAGGGGGCTCACCCCTCCACTTT
TRBV4-2	NA	TRBD2	TRBJ2-1	CASSQSGSGGDNEQFF	TGTGCCAGCAGCCAAAGTGGAAGCGGGGGAGACAATGAGCAGTTCTTC
TRBV20-1	few	NA	TRBJ2-2	CSARDLWQKHYETNTGELFF	TGCAGTGCTAGAGATCTTTGGCAGAAGCACTACGAAACGAACACCGGGGAGCTGTTTTTT
TRBV28	many	NA	TRBJ1-2	CASSLRLGGYTF	TGTGCCAGCAGTTTGAGATTGGGCGGCTACACCTTC
TRBV2	few	NA	TRBJ1-1	CASSLQPGLEAFF	TGTGCCAGCAGTCTTCAACCGGGCCTTGAAGCTTTCTTT
TRBV12-3/TRBV12-4	few	NA	TRBJ1-4	CASSQGFLKLFF	TGTGCCAGCAGTCAGGGGTTCTTAAAACTGTTTTTT
TRBV6-5	many	NA	TRBJ2-2	CASSYIDSRKTGELFF	TGTGCCAGCAGTTACATCGACAGCCGGAAAACCGGGGAGCTGTTTTTT
TRBV6-2/TRBV6-3	few	NA	TRBJ2-2	CASSGYTGELFF	TGTGCCAGCAGCGGATACACCGGGGAGCTGTTCTTT
TRBV20-1	NA	NA	TRBJ1-1	CSAVLGDTEAFF	TGCAGTGCCGTCCTCGGCGACACTGAAGCTTTCTTT
TRBV28	many	TRBD2	TRBJ2-1	CASSTGLAGVPSYNEQFF	TGTGCCAGCAGTACGGGACTAGCGGGAGTTCCCTCCTACAATGAGCAGTTCTTC
TRBV28	NA	NA	TRBJ2-3	CASSPLGARTDTQYF	TGTGCCAGCAGTCCCCTGGGGGCTAGGACAGATACGCAGTATTTT
TRBV6-1	NA	NA	TRBJ2-1	CASSSKATGSPYNEQFF	TGTGCCAGCAGCTCCAAAGCCACTGGCTCGCCCTACAATGAGCAGTTCTTC
TRBV10-2	few	NA	TRBJ2-7	CASSAGTTSIYEQYF	TGCGCCAGCAGTGCCGGGACCACCTCGATCTACGAGCAGTACTTC
TRBV6-1	NA	TRBD1	TRBJ2-7	CASSQRQGSYEQYF	TGTGCCAGCAGCCAAAGACAGGGATCCTACGAGCAGTACTTC
TRBV2	few	TRBD2	TRBJ2-5	CASSSQLAGGETQYF	TGTGCCAGCAGTAGCCAACTAGCGGGAGGGGAGACCCAGTACTTC
TRBV6-2/TRBV6-3	few	NA	TRBJ1-1	CASSYGDGAAFF	TGTGCCAGCAGTTACGGGGATGGGGCAGCTTTCTTT
TRBV7-2	NA	TRBD2	TRBJ2-7	CASSPNPSGSYEQYF	TGTGCCAGCAGCCCAAACCCCAGCGGGAGCTACGAGCAGTACTTC
TRBV27	NA	TRBD1	TRBJ1-2	CASSYTGGGGYTF	TGTGCCAGCAGTTATACAGGGGGCGGTGGCTACACCTTC
TRBV20-1	NA	NA	TRBJ2-3	CSARDLALSQYF	TGCAGTGCTAGAGATTTGGCCTTGTCGCAGTATTTT
TRBV4-1	NA	NA	TRBJ2-6	CASSQDPWANVLTF	TGCGCCAGCAGCCAAGATCCCTGGGCCAACGTCCTGACTTTC
TRBV12-3/TRBV12-4	few	NA	TRBJ2-7	CASSLGGFEQYF	TGTGCCAGCAGTTTAGGAGGTTTCGAGCAGTACTTC
TRBV20-1	once	TRBD1	TRBJ1-4	CSARGQRNEELFF	TGCAGTGCTAGGGGACAGAGAAATGAAGAACTGTTTTTT
TRBV6-2/TRBV6-3	NA	TRBD1	TRBJ1-3	CASSLQGGAGNTIYF	TGTGCCAGCAGTCTACAGGGGGGGGCTGGAAACACCATATATTTT
TRBV27	NA	TRBD2	TRBJ2-3	CASSLAGGNTDKHYF	TGTGCCAGCTCGCTAGCGGGAGGGAACACAGATAAGCACTATTTT
TRBV7-6	NA	NA	TRBJ2-1	CASSLERGLHNEQFF	TGTGCCAGCAGCTTAGAGAGGGGCTTACACAACGAGCAGTTCTTC
TRBV2	NA	NA	TRBJ2-1	CASRSSCSSYNEQFF	TGTGCCAGCAGGAGTAGCTGTTCGTCCTACAATGAGCAGTTCTTC
TRBV6-1	few	TRBD1	TRBJ2-7	CASSRQGGSYEQYF	TGTGCCAGCAGTCGACAGGGTGGCTCCTACGAGCAGTACTTC
TRBV28	NA	NA	TRBJ1-2	CASSLSYGYTF	TGTGCCAGCAGTTTGTCCTATGGCTACACCTTC
TRBV7-3	NA	NA	TRBJ1-2	CASSLTSEAGGGYTF	TGTGCCAGCAGCTTAACTTCTGAGGCGGGCGGGGGCTACACCTTC
TRBV30	medium-sized	TRBD1	TRBJ1-5	CAWSQGQYNQPQHF	TGTGCCTGGAGTCAGGGACAGTACAATCAGCCCCAGCATTTT
TRBV28	many	NA	TRBJ2-1	CASSSPYTSPIYNEQFF	TGTGCCAGCAGTTCCCCGTATACTAGTCCCATCTACAATGAGCAGTTCTTC
TRBV6-1	few	TRBD1	TRBJ1-2	CASSEGRGIGYGYTF	TGTGCCAGCAGTGAAGGCAGGGGGATCGGCTATGGCTACACCTTC
TRBV4-1	NA	TRBD1	TRBJ2-7	CASSQTDREGYEQYF	TGCGCCAGCAGCCAAACTGACAGGGAAGGGTACGAGCAGTACTTC
TRBV27	NA	NA	TRBJ1-1	CASSLTASTESFF	TGTGCCAGCAGTTTAACAGCGAGTACTGAATCTTTCTTT
TRBV9	NA	NA	TRBJ1-2	CASSVAGRNYGYTF	TGTGCCAGCAGCGTGGCAGGTAGGAACTATGGCTACACCTTT
TRBV6-1	NA	TRBD1	TRBJ2-5	CASNEQGARETQYF	TGTGCCAGCAATGAACAGGGGGCGCGGGAGACCCAGTACTTC
TRBV6-1	NA	TRBD1	TRBJ2-3	CASSMKGADTQYF	TGTGCCAGCAGTATGAAGGGGGCGGATACGCAGTATTTT
TRBV11-2	few	TRBD1	TRBJ2-1	CASSSRQGASGNEQFF	TGTGCCAGCAGCTCGAGACAGGGGGCCAGCGGCAATGAGCAGTTCTTC
TRBV5-4	NA	NA	TRBJ2-3	CVSSTWGATDTQYF	TGTGTCAGCAGCACCTGGGGGGCTACAGATACGCAGTATTTT
TRBV12-3/TRBV12-4	NA	NA	TRBJ1-6	CASSLSQGLNSPLHF	TGTGCCAGCAGTTTAAGCCAGGGCCTTAATTCACCCCTCCACTTT
TRBV30	many	NA	TRBJ2-1	CAWSPSYNEQFF	TGTGCCTGGAGCCCGTCCTACAATGAGCAGTTCTTC
TRBV28	few	NA	TRBJ1-2	CASSLGYFSGYTF	TGTGCCAGCAGTTTGGGGTACTTTAGCGGCTACACCTTC
TRBV7-2	medium-sized	NA	TRBJ1-1	CASSLAPGRDTEAFF	TGTGCCAGCAGCTTAGCCCCCGGCCGGGACACTGAAGCTTTCTTT
TRBV6-1	few	TRBD2	TRBJ2-7	CASSERTSGSYEQYF	TGTGCCAGCAGTGAAAGGACTAGCGGGAGCTACGAGCAGTACTTC
TRBV20-1	NA	NA	TRBJ1-1	CSASGRRANTEAFF	TGCAGTGCTAGTGGGCGGAGAGCAAACACTGAAGCTTTCTTT
TRBV30	NA	TRBD2	TRBJ2-1	CSSRGERDEQFF	TGTTCTTCCCGGGGGGAACGCGATGAGCAGTTCTTC
TRBV6-5	large	NA	TRBJ2-7	CASSYSVPRGEQYF	TGTGCCAGCAGTTACTCGGTCCCTCGGGGGGAGCAGTACTTC
TRBV6-1	many	TRBD2	TRBJ2-3	CASMELREGTDTQYF	TGTGCCAGCATGGAGTTGCGGGAGGGGACAGATACGCAGTATTTT
TRBV27	NA	NA	TRBJ2-1	CASGSWGSNEQFF	TGTGCCAGCGGATCGTGGGGGAGCAATGAGCAGTTCTTC